The 22 T cell receptor beta chains below come from one sample, sequenced in a study of human T cells and chemical hapten exposure. TCRdb reprocessed the RACE reads via MiXCR and lists one record per CDR3 protein. The sample carries some 70,000 distinct CDR3 sequences, approximately 11% recorded once. Specified time point: pre-sensitization, week 0. Treatment noted: therapeutic diphenylcyclopropenone sensitization with weekly scalp DPC. The source material was whole blood, sampled in connection with sensitization to the hapten diphenylcyclopropenone (DPC). These receptors all stem from a woman between 45 and 65 years old with alopecia areata. Some clones in this sample may be carry-over from other donors' samples.

This clonotype was counted at least ten times. The rearrangement links TRBV29-1 to TRBJ1-2; 10 nucleotides match TRBD1. Germline assignment: CDR1 SQVTM and CDR2 ANQGSEA. The CDR3 totals 12 residues. With 7 bases clipped from V and 8 bases from J, the junction kept 7 bases outside the gene matches. The CDR3 bases are TGCAGCGCAAGACAGGGGGCTACGGGCTACACCTTC. Protein: CSARQGATGYTF.

This clonotype has more than one count but fewer than ten. The chain is built from TRBV19 and TRBJ1-5; D not resolved. V gave up 7 bases and J gave up 0 bases, with 13 bases separating them. CDR3 size: 15 residues. In germline, CDR1 is LNHDA, CDR2 SQIVND (reference sequence). CDR3 loop: CASNFRQSSNQPQHF. The CDR3 bases are TGTGCCAGTAACTTTAGGCAAAGTAGCAATCAGCCCCAGCATTTT.

This chain uses TRBV7-8 with TRBJ2-1; tentative D call: TRBD1 (6 bases). Germline CDR1 SGHVS, CDR2 FQNEAQ. The CDR3 totals 15 residues. Deletions cut 5 bases from V and 5 bases from J, with 16 bases between. DNA of the CDR3: TGTGCCAGCAGCCCTCGGCAGCAGGGGCACAATGAGCAGTTCTTC. Residues: CASSPRQQGHNEQFF. Supplemented by reference TRBV7-8 and TRBJ2-1, the full variable domain reads GAGVSQSPRYKVAKRGQDVALRCDPISGHVSLFWYQQALGQGPEFLTYFQNEAQLDKSGLPSDRFFAERPEGSVSTLKIQRTQQEDSAVYLCASSPRQQGHNEQFFGPGTRLTVL.

The chain uses TRBV20-1 and TRBJ2-7; D is perhaps TRBD2 (5 bases). This CDR3 spans 12 amino acids. Trimming removed 3 bases at V and 3 bases at J, with 9 bases between. The germline V gene encodes CDR1 DFQATT and CDR2 SNEGSKA (reference sequence). This CDR3 reads CSASGISYEQYF. In nucleotides, the CDR3 is TGCAGTGCTAGCGGGATTAGCTACGAGCAGTACTTC.

The rearrangement uses TRBV12-3 or TRBV12-4 and TRBJ2-5; weak D call: TRBD1 (6 bases). CDR3 length equals 14 residues. The ends were cut back, 6 bases at V and 4 bases at J, with 15 bases in the middle. In DNA form, the CDR3 reads TGTGCCAGCAGCCAGGGGTTCGGAGGAGAGACCCAGTACTTC. Its translation is CASSQGFGGETQYF.

This clonotype showed up many times. J is TRBJ2-5 and V is TRBV7-9; unclear D gene. This CDR3 region has 13 residues. Trimming took 5 bases from V and 7 from J, leaving 14 bases between them. The germline CDR1 and CDR2 sequences are SEHNR and FQNEAQ (reference sequence). For the CDR3, the DNA is TGTGCCAGCAGCCCTGATGGGTTTGGGACCCAGTACTTC. Protein sequence: CASSPDGFGTQYF.

This clonotype came up many times. The chain links TRBV7-2 to TRBJ2-3; 7 bases agree with TRBD2. V dropped 3 bases and J dropped 6; count of bases not matched to a gene: 3. Germline V gives CDR1 SGHTA, CDR2 FQGNSA. There are 13 residues in the CDR3. CDR3 loop: CASSLGEGDTQYF. In DNA form, the CDR3 reads TGTGCCAGCAGCTTGGGGGAGGGGGATACGCAGTATTTT.

At least ten counts were recorded for this clonotype. J is TRBJ1-1 and V is TRBV12-2. TRBV12-2 constitutes a pseudogene. The CDR3 runs 12 residues. The CDR3 reads CASRFSLFEAFF. Written as DNA, the CDR3 is TGTGCAAGTCGCTTCTCGCTTTTTGAAGCTTTCTTT.

The CDR3 sequence: CASSEALVRVSNQPQHF. The CDR3 DNA sequence: TGTGCCAGCAGTGAAGCGCTTGTCAGGGTCAGCAATCAGCCCCAGCATTTT. The V gene is TRBV2, the J gene TRBJ1-5; D might be TRBD1 (5 bases). Germline V lookup: CDR1 SNHLY, CDR2 FYNNEI. The V end was cut by 0 bases, the J end by 1 base, with 13 bases between. The CDR3 is made up of 17 amino acids.

This chain links TRBV6-1 with TRBJ1-5; possibly TRBD1 for D (5 bases). Trimming stripped 6 bases from V and 0 bases from J, with 18 bases between. The CDR3 spans 17 residues. CDR1 is MNHNS and CDR2 is SASEGT in the germline V gene. The CDR3 region is CASSPTQGRPSNQPQHF. The DNA of the CDR3 is TGTGCCAGCAGCCCAACCCAGGGCCGGCCTAGCAATCAGCCCCAGCATTTT.

V usage is TRBV14 and J usage is TRBJ1-2; D remains ambiguous. Trimming took 2 bases from V and 2 from J, leaving 9 bases between them. The CDR3 consists of 14 residues. Germline V gene data show CDR1 as SGHDN and CDR2 as FVKESK. DNA of the CDR3: TGTGCCAGCAGCCAACCTGGGCGAAACTATGGCTACACCTTC. This gives the protein CASSQPGRNYGYTF.

At least ten counts were recorded for this clonotype. The V call is TRBV12-3 or TRBV12-4, the J call TRBJ1-5; D is uncertain. The CDR3 has 14 amino acids. Trimming removed 4 bases at V and 3 bases at J, with 10 bases between. The CDR3 DNA sequence: TGTGCCAGCAGTTCCCTCTCGGTCAATCAGCCCCAGCATTTT. Its translation is CASSSLSVNQPQHF.

This clonotype was found many times. The V gene is TRBV19, the J gene TRBJ2-6; D gene unclear. Germline CDR1 reads LNHDA; CDR2 reads SQIVND (reference sequence). CDR3 length: 15 amino acids. V lost 4 bases and J lost 1, with 8 bases in between. CDR3 sequence (DNA): TGTGCCAGTAGTAATATGGAGTCTGGGGCCAACGTCCTGACTTTC. This translates into CASSNMESGANVLTF.

In this sample, this clonotype turned up many times. V usage is TRBV7-2 and J usage is TRBJ2-7; 7 bases map to TRBD1. CDR3 length: 15 residues. Germline V CDR1 and CDR2: SGHTA, FQGNSA. V lost 6 bases and J lost 3; bases outside the gene matches: 11. CDR3 amino acids: CASSLKTGQNYEQYF. CDR3 coding DNA: TGTGCCAGCAGTCTTAAAACGGGACAGAACTACGAGCAGTACTTC.

This clonotype has just a few counts. This chain joins TRBV30 and TRBJ1-1; no reliable D call. There are 14 residues in the CDR3. V gave up 0 bases and J gave up 0 bases, with 8 bases separating them. Germline lookup yields CDR1 GTSNPN and CDR2 SVGIG (reference sequence). Here the CDR3 DNA reads TGTGCCTGGAGTGTAAACAGTATGAACACTGAAGCTTTCTTT. This encodes CAWSVNSMNTEAFF.

This chain uses TRBV29-1 with TRBJ2-7; tentative D call: TRBD2 (6 bases). Trimming took off 7 bases at V and 0 bases at J, with 7 bases between the two ends. The CDR3 loop spans 11 amino acids. Germline V gene sequence: CDR1 SQVTM, CDR2 ANQGSEA. The CDR3 bases are TGCAGCGGCGGGACCTCCTACGAGCAGTACTTC. It codes for CSGGTSYEQYF.

This clonotype occurred many times. The chain has TRBV6-2 or TRBV6-3 and TRBJ1-2; D remains unclear. V lost 3 bases to trimming and J lost 12 bases, with 11 bases between them. The length of the CDR3 is 11 residues. Per germline, CDR1 MNHEY and CDR2 SVGEGT. CDR3 loop: CASSYLGADTF. The CDR3 DNA reads as TGTGCCAGCAGTTATTTGGGAGCTGACACCTTC.

The chain employs TRBV7-9 and TRBJ1-6, with TRBD1 matching 7 bases. Germline V gene sequence: CDR1 SEHNR, CDR2 FQNEAQ (reference sequence). The CDR3 extends over 14 amino acids. Trimming removed 5 bases from V and 5 bases from J; junction bases left unmatched: 3. CDR3 loop: CASSADRDNSPLHF. The CDR3 bases are TGTGCCAGCAGCGCAGACAGGGATAATTCACCCCTCCACTTT.

This chain links TRBV7-9 with TRBJ1-5; D possibly corresponds to TRBD1 (5 bases). The CDR3 length is 12 residues. V lost 0 bases, J lost 12 bases, and 9 bases lay in between. Germline V gives CDR1 SEHNR, CDR2 FQNEAQ (reference sequence). For the CDR3, the DNA is TGTGCCAGCAGCTTAGCCCGGGGGTACCAGCATTTT. This translates into CASSLARGYQHF.

As to this clonotype: This could be a read error, since a much larger clone is one nucleotide away. This chain uses TRBV5-4 with TRBJ1-4; TRBD1 matches 8 bases. Germline values: CDR1 SGHNT, CDR2 YYREEE (reference sequence). The CDR3 runs 15 residues. V shed 1 base, J shed 4 bases, and the junction held 3 bases outside the gene matches. The CDR3, as DNA: TGTGCCAGCAGCTTGAGGACAGGGAATAATGAAAAACTGTTTTTT. This gives the protein CASSLRTGNNEKLFF.

The chain joins TRBV7-7 to TRBJ2-1; D may be TRBD1 or TRBD2 (5 bases each). The CDR3 is made up of 16 amino acids. Germline V CDR1 and CDR2: SSHAT, FNYEAQ (reference sequence). Trimming left V 1 base short and J 2 bases short, with 12 bases between. For the CDR3, the DNA is TGTGCCAGCAGCTTAGAGGGGCTAGCCACCTACAATGAGCAGTTCTTC. Its translation is CASSLEGLATYNEQFF.

This clonotype was detected many times. The V call is TRBV4-1, the J call TRBJ2-3; a weak D match, TRBD2 (5 bases). The CDR3 length is 19 residues. Trimming pared 4 bases from V and 4 bases from J, leaving 27 bases between. Germline V gene sequence: CDR1 MGHRA, CDR2 YSYEKL. CDR3 residues: CASSLEGSSRWSGADTQYF. CDR3 nucleotides: TGCGCCAGCAGCCTAGAGGGCAGCAGCAGGTGGTCGGGTGCAGATACGCAGTATTTT.